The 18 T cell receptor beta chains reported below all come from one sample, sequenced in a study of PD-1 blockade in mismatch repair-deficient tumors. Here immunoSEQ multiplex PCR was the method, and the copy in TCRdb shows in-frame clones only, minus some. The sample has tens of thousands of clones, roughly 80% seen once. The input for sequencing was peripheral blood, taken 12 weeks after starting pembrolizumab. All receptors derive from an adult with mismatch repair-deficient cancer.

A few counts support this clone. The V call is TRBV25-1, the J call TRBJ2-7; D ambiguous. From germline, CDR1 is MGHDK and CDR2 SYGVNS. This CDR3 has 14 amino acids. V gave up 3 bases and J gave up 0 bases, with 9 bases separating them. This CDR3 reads CASSDTASSYEQYF. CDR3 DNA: TGTGCCAGCAGTGATACAGCGAGCTCCTACGAGCAGTACTTC.

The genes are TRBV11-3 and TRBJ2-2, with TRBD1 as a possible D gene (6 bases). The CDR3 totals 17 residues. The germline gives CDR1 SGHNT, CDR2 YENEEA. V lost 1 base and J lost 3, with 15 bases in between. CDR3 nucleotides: TGTGCCAGCAGCTTAGCGAGACAGGTGGGCGACACCGGGGAGCTGTTTTTT. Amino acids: CASSLARQVGDTGELFF.

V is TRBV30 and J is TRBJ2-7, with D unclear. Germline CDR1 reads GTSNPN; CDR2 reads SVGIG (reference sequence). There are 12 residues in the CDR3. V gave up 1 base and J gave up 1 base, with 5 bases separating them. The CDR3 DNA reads TGTGCCTGGAGTGCACGGTCCTACGAGCAGTACTTC. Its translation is CAWSARSYEQYF.

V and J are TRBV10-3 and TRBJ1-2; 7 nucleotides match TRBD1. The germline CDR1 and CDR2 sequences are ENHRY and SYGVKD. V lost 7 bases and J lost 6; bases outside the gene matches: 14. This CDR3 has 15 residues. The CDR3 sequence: CAINLRDSRLDGYTF. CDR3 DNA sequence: TGTGCCATCAACCTCCGGGACAGCCGTTTGGATGGCTACACCTTC.

For the CDR3, the DNA is TGCGCCAGCAGCTTGGACCCTGTAGGTTCCGAGCAGTTCTTC. It specifies CASSLDPVGSEQFF. The chain links TRBV5-1 to TRBJ2-1; D is uncertain. This CDR3 is built from 14 residues. Trimming left V 0 bases short and J 10 bases short, with 14 bases between. Germline assignment: CDR1 SGHRS and CDR2 YFSETQ.

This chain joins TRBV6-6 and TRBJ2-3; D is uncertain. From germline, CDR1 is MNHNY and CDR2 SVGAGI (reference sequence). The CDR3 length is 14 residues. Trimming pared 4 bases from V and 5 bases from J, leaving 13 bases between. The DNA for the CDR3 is TGTGCCAGCAGTTTTTTCAAGCTGGGAGATACGCAGTATTTT. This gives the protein CASSFFKLGDTQYF.

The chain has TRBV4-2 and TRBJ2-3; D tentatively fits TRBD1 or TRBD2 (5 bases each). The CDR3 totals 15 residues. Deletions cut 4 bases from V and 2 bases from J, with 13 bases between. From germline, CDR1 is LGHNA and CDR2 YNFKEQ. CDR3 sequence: CASSLSGTNTDTQYF. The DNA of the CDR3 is TGTGCCAGCAGCCTGTCCGGGACCAACACAGATACGCAGTATTTT.

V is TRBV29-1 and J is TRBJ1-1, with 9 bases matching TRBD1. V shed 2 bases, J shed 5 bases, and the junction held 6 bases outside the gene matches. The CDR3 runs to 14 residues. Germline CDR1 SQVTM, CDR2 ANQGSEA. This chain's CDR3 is CSVETGGAWTEAFF. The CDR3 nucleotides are TGCAGCGTTGAAACAGGGGGCGCGTGGACTGAAGCTTTCTTT.

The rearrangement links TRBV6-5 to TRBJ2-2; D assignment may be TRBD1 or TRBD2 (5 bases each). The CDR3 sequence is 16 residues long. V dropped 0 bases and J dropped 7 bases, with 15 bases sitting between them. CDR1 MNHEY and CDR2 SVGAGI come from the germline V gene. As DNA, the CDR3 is TGTGCCAGCAGTTACTCCGGGACGGAGGAGAACGGGGAGCTGTTTTTT. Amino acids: CASSYSGTEENGELFF.

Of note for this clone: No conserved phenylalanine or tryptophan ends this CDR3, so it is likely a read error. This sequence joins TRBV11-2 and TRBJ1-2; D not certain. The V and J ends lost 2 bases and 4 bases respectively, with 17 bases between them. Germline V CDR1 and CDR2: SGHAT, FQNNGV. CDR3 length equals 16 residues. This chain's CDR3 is CASSLTPRAVVYGYTS. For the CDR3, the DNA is TGTGCCAGCAGCTTAACCCCCCGGGCAGTCGTCTATGGCTACACCTCC.

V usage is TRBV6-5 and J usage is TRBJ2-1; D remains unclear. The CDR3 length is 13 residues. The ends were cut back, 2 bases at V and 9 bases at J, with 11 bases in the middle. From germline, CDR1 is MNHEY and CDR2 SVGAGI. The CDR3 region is CASSYGLDGEQFF. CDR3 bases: TGTGCCAGCAGTTACGGGCTAGACGGTGAGCAGTTCTTC.

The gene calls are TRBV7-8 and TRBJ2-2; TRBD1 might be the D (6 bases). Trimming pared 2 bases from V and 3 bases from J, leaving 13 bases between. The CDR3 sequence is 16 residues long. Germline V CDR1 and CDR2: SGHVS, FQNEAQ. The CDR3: CASSLWAGEHTGELFF. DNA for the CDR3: TGTGCCAGCAGCTTATGGGCAGGGGAACACACCGGGGAGCTGTTTTTT.

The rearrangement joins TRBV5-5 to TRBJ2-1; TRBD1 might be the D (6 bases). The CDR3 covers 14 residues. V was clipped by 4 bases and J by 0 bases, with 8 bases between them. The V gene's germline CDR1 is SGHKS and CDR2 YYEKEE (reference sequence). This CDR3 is CASSTRGSYNEQFF. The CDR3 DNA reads TGTGCCAGCAGCACCAGGGGCTCCTACAATGAGCAGTTCTTC.

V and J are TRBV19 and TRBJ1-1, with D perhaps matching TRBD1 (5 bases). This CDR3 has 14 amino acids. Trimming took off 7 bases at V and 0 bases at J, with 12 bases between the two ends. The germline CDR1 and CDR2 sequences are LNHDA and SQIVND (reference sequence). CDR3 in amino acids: CASNMGRMNTEAFF. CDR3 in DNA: TGTGCCAGTAACATGGGACGGATGAACACTGAAGCTTTCTTT.

The DNA of the CDR3 is TGTGCCAGCAGTTTGGGAACTAGCGGGAGGGGCGAGCAGTACTTC. Translated, it gives CASSLGTSGRGEQYF. The chain joins TRBV27 to TRBJ2-7, with 13 positions matching TRBD2. V lost 3 bases to trimming and J lost 6 bases; unmatched junction nucleotides: 5. Germline V gene data show CDR1 as MNHEY and CDR2 as SMNVEV (reference sequence). This CDR3 has 15 residues.

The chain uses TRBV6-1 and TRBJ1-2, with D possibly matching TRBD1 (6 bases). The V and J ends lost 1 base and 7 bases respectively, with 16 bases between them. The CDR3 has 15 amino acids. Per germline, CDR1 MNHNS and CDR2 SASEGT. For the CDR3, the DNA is TGTGCCAGCAGTGAAGTAGCAGGGGCGGAGGGTGGCTACACCTTC. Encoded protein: CASSEVAGAEGGYTF.

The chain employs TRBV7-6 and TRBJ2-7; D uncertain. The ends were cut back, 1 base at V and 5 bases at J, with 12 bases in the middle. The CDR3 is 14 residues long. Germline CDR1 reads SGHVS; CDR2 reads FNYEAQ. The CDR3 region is CASSLVLAGDEQYF. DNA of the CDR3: TGTGCCAGCAGCTTAGTTTTAGCAGGTGACGAGCAGTACTTC.

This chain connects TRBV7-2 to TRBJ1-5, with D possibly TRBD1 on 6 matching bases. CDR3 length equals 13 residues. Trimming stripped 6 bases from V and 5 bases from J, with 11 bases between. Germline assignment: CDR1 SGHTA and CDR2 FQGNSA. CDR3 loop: CASSTDRDQPQHF. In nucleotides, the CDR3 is TGTGCCAGCAGTACGGACAGAGATCAGCCCCAGCATTTT.